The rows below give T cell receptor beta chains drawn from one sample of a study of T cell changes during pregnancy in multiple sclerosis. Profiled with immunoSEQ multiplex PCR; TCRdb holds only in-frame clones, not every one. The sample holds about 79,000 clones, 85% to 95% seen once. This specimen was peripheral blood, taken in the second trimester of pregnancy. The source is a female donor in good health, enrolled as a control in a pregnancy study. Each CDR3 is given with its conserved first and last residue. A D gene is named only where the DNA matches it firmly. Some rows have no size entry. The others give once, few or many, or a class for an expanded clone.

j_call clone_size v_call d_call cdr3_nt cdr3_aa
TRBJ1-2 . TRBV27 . TGTGCCAGCAGTGCAGGGATGAACTATGGCTACACCTTC CASSAGMNYGYTF
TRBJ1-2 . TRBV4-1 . TGCGCCAGCAGCCAATTGTCCGGGGCACAGGGAATCTATGGCTACACCTTC CASSQLSGAQGIYGYTF
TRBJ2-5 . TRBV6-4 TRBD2 TGTGCCAGCAGGACCCCTCGGGCGGGGAGGGAGCCCCAAGAGACCCAGTACTTC CASRTPRAGREPQETQYF
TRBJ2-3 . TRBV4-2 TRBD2 TGTGCCAGCAGCCAAGATTTAGCGGGGGCCGGCACAGATACGCAGTATTTT CASSQDLAGAGTDTQYF
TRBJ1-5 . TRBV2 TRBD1 TGTGCCAGCAGGCTACAGGGGCTTGGGCCCCAGCATTTT CASRLQGLGPQHF
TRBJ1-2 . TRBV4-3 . TGCGCCAGCAGCCAAGAAGGGGGACCTGCTAACTATGGCTACACCTTC CASSQEGGPANYGYTF
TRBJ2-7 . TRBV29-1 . TGCAGCGTTGTCCAGGAACACGAGCAGTACTTC CSVVQEHEQYF
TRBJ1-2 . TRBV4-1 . TGCGCCAGCAGCCAAGTTAGCCAGGGCAACTATGGCTACACCTTC CASSQVSQGNYGYTF
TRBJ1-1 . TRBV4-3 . TGCGCCAGCAGCGACAGGAACACTGAAGCTTTCTTT CASSDRNTEAFF
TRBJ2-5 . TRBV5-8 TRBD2 TGTGCCAGCAGCTCGACTAGCGGGGGGACGTACCAAGAGACCCAGTACTTC CASSSTSGGTYQETQYF
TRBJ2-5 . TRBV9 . TGTGCCAGCAGCCCCACCGGAGGGTTGTCGGAGACCCAGTACTTC CASSPTGGLSETQYF
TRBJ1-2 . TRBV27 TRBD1 TGTGCCAGCAGCCGAGATCCTGGGACAGGGGTTCATGGCTACACCTTC CASSRDPGTGVHGYTF
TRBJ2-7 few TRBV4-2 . TGTGCCAGCAGCCAATCGGAAAGGAGGGACGAGCAGTACTTC CASSQSERRDEQYF
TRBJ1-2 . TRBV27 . TGTGCCAGCAGTTTAGGTCAGGGGCGAGCCTATGGCTACACCTTC CASSLGQGRAYGYTF
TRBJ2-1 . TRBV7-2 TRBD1 TGTGCCAGCAGCTTAGGGACAGGGGTAAACAATGAGCAGTTCTTC CASSLGTGVNNEQFF
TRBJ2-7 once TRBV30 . TGTGCCTGGAGTGTAACCGGGACTCACTCCTACGAGCAGTACTTC CAWSVTGTHSYEQYF
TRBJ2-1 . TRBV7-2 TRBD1 TGTGCCAGCAGCTCTAGGACAGGAAATTACAATGAGCAGTTCTTC CASSSRTGNYNEQFF
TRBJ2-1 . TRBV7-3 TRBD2 TGTGCCAGCAGCCTAGGGACTAGCGCTGAGCAGTTCTTC CASSLGTSAEQFF
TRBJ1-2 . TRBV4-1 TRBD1 TGCGCCAGCAGCCAAGACCGGGACAGGGGGAGGTATGGCTACACCTTC CASSQDRDRGRYGYTF
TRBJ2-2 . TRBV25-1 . TGTGCCAGCAGCCTAACCGCGAACACCGGGGAGCTGTTTTTT CASSLTANTGELFF
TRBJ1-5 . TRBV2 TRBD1 TGTGCCAGCAGTGCTACAGGGGGTGAGGCCCAGCATTTT CASSATGGEAQHF
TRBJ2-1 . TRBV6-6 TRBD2 TGTGCCAGCAGTCCTAGGACTAGCGGAGACTACAATGAGCAGTTCTTC CASSPRTSGDYNEQFF
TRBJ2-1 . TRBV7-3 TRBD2 TGTGCCAGCAGCTTCCAGAGCGGGGGGATCAATGAGCAGTTCTTC CASSFQSGGINEQFF
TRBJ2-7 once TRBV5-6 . TGTGCCAGCAGCTTACCCCAGAACGAGCAGTACTTC CASSLPQNEQYF